This T cell receptor beta chain was identified in a study of T-cell reconstitution after alpha-beta-depleted transplantation in children. Study-level points and caveats: There were reportedly several hundred expanded graft clones from which alpha-beta T cells came about two months after transplant.

This clonotype occurred a few times. What it recognizes is unknown. J lost 5 bases, V lost 7 bases, and 6 bases had no gene match. CDR3 length equals 15 residues. This sample's TCRbeta library carried unique molecular identifier barcodes. TCRdb re-called the PCR reads through MiXCR, storing one row per CDR3 protein. The sample holds about 210,000 distinct CDR3 sequences, approximately 17% seen once. This clonotype was obtained from a male patient aged 2 to 9 who had a stem cell transplant for acute lymphoblastic leukemia, so the T cells may come from the graft donor. The source was PBMCs, mostly from graft donor cells, collected 360 days after TCRalphabeta/CD19-depleted stem cell transplant. The V call is TRBV12-3 or TRBV12-4, the J call TRBJ2-2; 11 nucleotides align to TRBD1. CDR3 nucleotide sequence: TGTGCCAGCATTCCCGGGACAGGGGGGACCGGGGAGCTGTTTTTT. Translated: CASIPGTGGTGELFF.